Presented here are 14 T cell receptor beta chains from one specimen sequenced in a study of T-cell memory formation after mild COVID-19 (dated by TCRdb to the early 2020s). The method was 5' RACE. Sequencer: Illumina NovaSeq 6000. The public sequencing data were trimmed at Q25 with fastp and processed into clonotypes with MiXCR by TCRdb, which kept only in-frame beta chains. Rows with one shared CDR3 protein collapse into an entry with the most common genes and DNA. Within this sample are approximately 430,000 distinct CDR3 sequences, with roughly a quarter of them counted one time only. Approximately 14% of the sample belongs to the ten largest clones. Sequenced input: PBMCs or a T cell subset sorted from them (not recorded which). These receptor sequences come from an adult woman who had mild COVID-19 (a few samples of this study predate the infection). The sample titles of this study are shuffled in the database, so cell type and time point are left out; the donor was told from shared clones.

This sequence joins TRBV5-1 and TRBJ1-2; weak D call: TRBD1 (5 bases). V was trimmed by 9 bases and J by 0 bases, leaving 12 bases between them. Germline CDR1 reads SGHRS; CDR2 reads YFSETQ. This CDR3 is 13 amino acids long. The CDR3 is CATSGGPNYGYTF. The CDR3 region has the DNA TGCGCCACCAGTGGGGGTCCTAACTATGGCTACACCTTC.

This rearrangement joins TRBV29-1 to TRBJ2-7, with TRBD1 identical over 8 bases. The junction had 11 bases not matched to a gene; V was cut back by 7 bases and J by 6 bases. The CDR3 totals 13 residues. In germline, CDR1 is SQVTM, CDR2 ANQGSEA. As DNA, the CDR3 is TGCAGCGCCGAGGTCGCAGGGGGCGTCGAGCAGTACTTC. It yields the protein CSAEVAGGVEQYF.

The rearrangement links TRBV6-1 to TRBJ2-1; D not certain. The CDR3 is 12 amino acids. Per germline, CDR1 MNHNS and CDR2 SASEGT. Trimming cost V 4 bases and J 6 bases, with 7 bases left between them. CDR3 DNA sequence: TGTGCCAGCAGTGGCCTTGCCAATGAGCAGTTCTTC. Protein product: CASSGLANEQFF.

This clonotype has more than one count but fewer than ten. One junction end does not reproduce the germline sequence, and a read error may be involved. The chain recombines TRBV7-7 with TRBJ2-3; 7 bases are a match to TRBD1. Germline V gene data show CDR1 as SSHAT and CDR2 as FNYEAQ (reference sequence). The CDR3 length is 15 residues. The CDR3 here is CASSLRDRAADTQYF. CDR3 bases: TGTGCTAGCAGCTTAAGGGACAGAGCAGCAGATACGCAGTATTTT.

This chain uses TRBV7-3 with TRBJ2-7, with a tentative D call TRBD1 (5 bases). There are 15 residues in the CDR3. Germline V gene lookup returns CDR1 SGHTA and CDR2 FQGTGA. Trimming pared 2 bases from V and 1 base from J, leaving 12 bases between. CDR3 DNA sequence: TGTGCCAGCAGCTTAGTGGACACCAGTTCCTACGAGCAGTACTTC. Encoded protein: CASSLVDTSSYEQYF.

This clonotype turned up a few times. This sequence joins TRBV6-5 and TRBJ2-7, with TRBD1 matching over 9 bases. CDR3 length equals 12 residues. With 5 bases clipped from V and 7 bases from J, the junction kept 3 bases outside the gene matches. Germline CDR1 MNHEY, CDR2 SVGAGI. The CDR3 DNA follows: TGTGCCAGCAGTAACAGGGGGCGTGAGCAGTACTTC. Amino acid sequence: CASSNRGREQYF.

This clonotype has more than one count but fewer than ten. The rearrangement joins TRBV20-1 to TRBJ2-3, with TRBD1 matching 8 bases. The junction had 7 bases not matched to a gene; V was cut back by 4 bases and J by 4 bases. The CDR3 consists of 14 residues. The germline V gene encodes CDR1 DFQATT and CDR2 SNEGSKA (reference sequence). This chain's CDR3 is CSATGQVVADTQYF. The CDR3 DNA follows: TGCAGTGCTACGGGACAGGTTGTGGCAGATACGCAGTATTTT.

The chain has TRBV4-1 and TRBJ2-3; 7 bases fit TRBD2. This CDR3 comprises 17 residues. V shed 4 bases and J 1 base; nucleotides not matched to a gene: 11. Germline V gene data show CDR1 as MGHRA and CDR2 as YSYEKL. The CDR3 DNA reads TGCGCCAGCAGCCTGATTCTAGCGGTTGGGGGCACAGATACGCAGTATTTT. The encoded protein is CASSLILAVGGTDTQYF.

This clonotype appeared a few times. The chain combines TRBV5-1 with TRBJ2-7; 7 bases are shared with TRBD2. From germline, CDR1 is SGHRS and CDR2 YFSETQ. V shed 5 bases, J shed 3 bases, and the junction held 11 bases outside the gene matches. The CDR3 covers 15 residues. The CDR3 nucleotides are TGCGCCAGCAGACTCGAAGCGGGGCCCTTCTACGAGCAGTACTTC. Its translation: CASRLEAGPFYEQYF. The whole variable domain, remainder taken from reference TRBV5-1 and TRBJ2-7, is KAGVTQTPRYLIKTRGQQVTLSCSPISGHRSVSWYQQTPGQGLQFLFEYFSETQRNKGNFPGRFSGRQFSNSRSEMNVSTLELGDSALYLCASRLEAGPFYEQYFGPGTRLTVT.

The chain is built from TRBV20-1 and TRBJ1-5; TRBD1 agrees at 7 bases. Trimming removed 5 bases from V and 0 bases from J; junction bases left unmatched: 10. The CDR3 spans 16 residues. Germline V gives CDR1 DFQATT, CDR2 SNEGSKA (reference sequence). CDR3 sequence (DNA): TGCAGTGCTTACGCTGGGACAGTCAATAGCAATCAGCCCCAGCATTTT. This gives the protein CSAYAGTVNSNQPQHF.

The chain combines TRBV5-1 with TRBJ2-7, with D unclear. Germline lookup yields CDR1 SGHRS and CDR2 YFSETQ. The V and J ends lost 1 base and 2 bases respectively, with 10 bases between them. The CDR3 covers 14 residues. The CDR3 loop reads CASSLILPPYEQYF. Written as DNA, the CDR3 is TGCGCCAGCAGCTTGATCTTGCCTCCCTACGAGCAGTACTTC.

Of note for this clonotype: A much larger clonotype is one base distant, so this may be a read error. The chain recombines TRBV5-1 with TRBJ1-1; D remains ambiguous. The CDR3 totals 14 residues. The germline gives CDR1 SGHRS, CDR2 YFSETQ. The CDR3 here is CASSLDGVNTEALF. The DNA for the CDR3 is TGCGCCAGCAGCTTGGATGGGGTGAACACTGAAGCTTTATTT.

This CDR3 is CASSYAPTLTGENGYTF. The CDR3 DNA sequence: TGTGCCAGCAGTTACGCCCCTACCTTGACAGGGGAAAATGGCTACACCTTC. The chain has TRBV6-6 and TRBJ1-2; 8 positions agree with TRBD1. The length of the CDR3 is 17 residues. V was clipped by 2 bases and J by 6 bases; unmatched bases: 14. Looked up from germline, CDR1 is MNHNY and CDR2 is SVGAGI (reference sequence).

This chain connects TRBV14 to TRBJ1-1, with D unresolved. Between the trimmed V and J ends, which lost 4 bases and 4 bases, there was a span of 16 bases. The CDR3 covers 15 residues. The germline V gene has CDR1 SGHDN and CDR2 FVKESK. In nucleotides, the CDR3 is TGTGCCAGCAGCCGGATATTAGGTGGGGTCACTGAAGCTTTCTTT. It specifies CASSRILGGVTEAFF. Full variable domain (missing parts from reference TRBV14 and TRBJ1-1): EAGVTQFPSHSVIEKGQTVTLRCDPISGHDNLYWYRRVMGKEIKFLLHFVKESKQDESGMPNNRFLAERTGGTYSTLKVQPAELEDSGVYFCASSRILGGVTEAFFGQGTRLTVV.